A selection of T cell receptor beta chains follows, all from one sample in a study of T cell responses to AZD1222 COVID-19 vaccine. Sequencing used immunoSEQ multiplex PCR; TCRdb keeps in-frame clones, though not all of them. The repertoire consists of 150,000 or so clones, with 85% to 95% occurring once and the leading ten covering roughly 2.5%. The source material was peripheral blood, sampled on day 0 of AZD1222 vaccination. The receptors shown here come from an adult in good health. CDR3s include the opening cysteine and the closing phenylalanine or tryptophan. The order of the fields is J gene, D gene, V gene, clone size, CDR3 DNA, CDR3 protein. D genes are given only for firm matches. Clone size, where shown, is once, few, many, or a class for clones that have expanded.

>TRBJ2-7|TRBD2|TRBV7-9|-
TGTGCCAGCAGCCCGGGACTAGCGGACCCCGAGCAGTACTTC
CASSPGLADPEQYF
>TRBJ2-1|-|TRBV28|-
TGTGCCAGCAGCGTTCTGGCGAGGGGTATTAGTTATGAGCAGTTCTTC
CASSVLARGISYEQFF
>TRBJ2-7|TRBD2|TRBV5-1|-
TGCGCCAGCAGCTTGGGTGGGGAGGGCTCCTACGAGCAGTACTTC
CASSLGGEGSYEQYF
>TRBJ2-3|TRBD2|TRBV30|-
TGTGCCTGGATGGTAGCGGGAGAGGCAGATACGCAGTATTTT
CAWMVAGEADTQYF
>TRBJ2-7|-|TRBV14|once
TGTGCCAGCAGCCAAGGGGGGGTCCTCGAGCAGTACTTC
CASSQGGVLEQYF
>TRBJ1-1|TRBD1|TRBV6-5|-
TGTGCCAGCTACCCCCTCCGGACAGGGAGGCCTGAAGCTTTCTTT
CASYPLRTGRPEAFF
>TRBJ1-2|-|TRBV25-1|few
TGTGCCAGCAGTGACCCCTGGGCTAACTATGGCTACACCTTC
CASSDPWANYGYTF
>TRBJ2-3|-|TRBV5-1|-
TGCGCCAGCAGCTTGGGGAGGGCGGGATACCCAGATACGCAGTATTTT
CASSLGRAGYPDTQYF
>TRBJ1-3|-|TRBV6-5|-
TGTGCCAGCAGTTTCCAACGAAAGGGGCGCGGTCACACCATATATTTT
CASSFQRKGRGHTIYF
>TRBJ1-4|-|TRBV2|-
TGTGCCAGCAGTGAATGGGGTTCTTCGACTAATGAAAAACTGTTTTTT
CASSEWGSSTNEKLFF
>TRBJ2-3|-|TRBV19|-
TGTGCCAGTAGTATAGGAGGCGCAGATACGCAGTATTTT
CASSIGGADTQYF
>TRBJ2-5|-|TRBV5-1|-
TGCGCCAGCAGCTTTGGGCACAGAGAAGAGACCCAGTACTTC
CASSFGHREETQYF
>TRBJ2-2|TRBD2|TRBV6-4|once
TGTGCCAGCAGTACCGGACTAGCGGACCTTGGGGGCACCGGGGAGCTGTTTTTT
CASSTGLADLGGTGELFF
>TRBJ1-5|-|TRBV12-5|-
TGTGCTAGTGGTTCAGGGGACTCCAGCAATCAGCCCCAGCATTTT
CASGSGDSSNQPQHF
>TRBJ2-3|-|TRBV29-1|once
TGCAGCGTTGTGCTGTCTAGCACAGATACGCAGTATTTT
CSVVLSSTDTQYF
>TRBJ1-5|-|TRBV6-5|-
TGTGCCAGCACTCGGAGTAATCAGCCCCAGCATTTT
CASTRSNQPQHF
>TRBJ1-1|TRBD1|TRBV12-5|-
TGTGCTAGTGGCCCTGACAGGGGGCGAGATGAAGCTTTCTTT
CASGPDRGRDEAFF
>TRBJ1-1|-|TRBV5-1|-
TGCGCCAGCAGCCCGGCCTCACCTAACACTGAAGCTTTCTTT
CASSPASPNTEAFF
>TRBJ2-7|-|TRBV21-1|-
TGTGCCAGCAGCAAATTACGCCGGGTCTGCAACTCCTACGAGCAGTACTTC
CASSKLRRVCNSYEQYF
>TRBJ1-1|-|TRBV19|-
TGTGCCAGTACCTTCGGGCCTCCTGCGGAGAACACTGAAGCTTTCTTT
CASTFGPPAENTEAFF
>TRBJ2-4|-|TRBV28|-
TGTGCCAGCAGCCGGGACTCCATAAACATTCAGTACTTC
CASSRDSINIQYF
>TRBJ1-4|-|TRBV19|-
TGTGCCAGTAGTATCCAAGCCCGAGGGGGTAATGAAAAACTGTTTTTT
CASSIQARGGNEKLFF
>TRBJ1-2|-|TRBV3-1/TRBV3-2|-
TGTGCCAGCAGCCAAGGGTATGGCTACACCTTC
CASSQGYGYTF
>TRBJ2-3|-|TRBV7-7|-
TGTGCCAGCAGCTTAATGACTAGCACAGATACGCAGTATTTT
CASSLMTSTDTQYF
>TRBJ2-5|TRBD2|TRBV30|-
TGTGCCTGGAGTCCCGCGGGAGGAGCAGAGACCCAGTACTTC
CAWSPAGGAETQYF
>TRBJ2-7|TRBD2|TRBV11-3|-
TGTGCCAGCAGCTTAGGTCTAGCGGGAGAGTCGTACGAGCAGTACTTC
CASSLGLAGESYEQYF
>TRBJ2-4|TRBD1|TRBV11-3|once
TGTGCCAGCAGCTTAGGGACAGGGGGGATTCAGTACTTC
CASSLGTGGIQYF
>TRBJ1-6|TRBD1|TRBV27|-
TGTGCCAGCAGTTTTGGGACAGTCCTTAATTCACCCCTCCACTTT
CASSFGTVLNSPLHF
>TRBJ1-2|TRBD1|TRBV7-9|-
TGTGCCAGCAGCCGGGACAGGGTGGGCTATGGCTACACCTTC
CASSRDRVGYGYTF
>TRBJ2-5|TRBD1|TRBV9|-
TGTGCCAGCAGCGTACTACAGGGGCATCAAGAGACCCAGTACTTC
CASSVLQGHQETQYF
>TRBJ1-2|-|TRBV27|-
TGTGCCAGCAGTTTATCGGAAGGTCGGCATGGCTACACCTTC
CASSLSEGRHGYTF
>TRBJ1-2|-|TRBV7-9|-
TGTGCCAGCAGCTTACCGCAGGGAGAGTTTAAAAGCTACACCTTC
CASSLPQGEFKSYTF
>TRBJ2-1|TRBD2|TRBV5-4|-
TGTGCCAGCAGCTTCGGGGGGGGAAACAATGAGCAGTTCTTC
CASSFGGGNNEQFF
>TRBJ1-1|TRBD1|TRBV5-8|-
TGTGCCAGCAGCTTGAGAGGGGGCGGTTCTCCCACTGAAGCTTTCTTT
CASSLRGGGSPTEAFF
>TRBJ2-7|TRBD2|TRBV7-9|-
TGTGCCAGCAGCTTAAGTATCGGTAGCGGGAGTCACTCCTACGAGCAGTACTTC
CASSLSIGSGSHSYEQYF
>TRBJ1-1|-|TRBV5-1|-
TGCGCCAGCAGCTTGGAGGGCGAGGGTACGGCTTTCTTT
CASSLEGEGTAFF
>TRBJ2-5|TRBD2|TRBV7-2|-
TGTGCCAGCAGCTTAAATGTGAGGGTAGCGGGAGAGACCCAGTACTTC
CASSLNVRVAGETQYF
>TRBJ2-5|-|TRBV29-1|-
TGCAGCGGACAGGGTAGCGGGGCCCAGTACTTC
CSGQGSGAQYF
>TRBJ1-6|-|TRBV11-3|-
TGTGCCAGCAGTCTAACGCCCAGCGGGGGCTCTAATAATTCACCCCTCCACTTT
CASSLTPSGGSNNSPLHF
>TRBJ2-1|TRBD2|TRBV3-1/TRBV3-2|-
TGTGCCAGCAGCCGCGGGACTAGCGGGAGGGCCAACAATGAGCAGTTCTTC
CASSRGTSGRANNEQFF
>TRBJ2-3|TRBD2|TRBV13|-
TGTGCCAGCAGCTTATGGACTAGCTCCTATCGGCATACGCAGTATTTT
CASSLWTSSYRHTQYF
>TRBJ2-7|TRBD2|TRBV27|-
TGTGCCAGCAATCCCGTGGGAGGGACTCCCTACGAGCAGTACTTC
CASNPVGGTPYEQYF
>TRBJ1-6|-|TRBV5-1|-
TGCGCCAGCAGCTTGCTGGGGACTGTTAGCTCCTATAATTCACCCCTCCACTTT
CASSLLGTVSSYNSPLHF
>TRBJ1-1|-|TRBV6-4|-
TGTGCCCTTTTAAGGCAGGGTAGGGACACTGAAGCTTTCTTT
CALLRQGRDTEAFF
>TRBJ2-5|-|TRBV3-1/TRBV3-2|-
TGTGCCAGCAGCCAAAGGACCCAAATCCAAGAGACCCAGTACTTC
CASSQRTQIQETQYF
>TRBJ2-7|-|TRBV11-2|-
TGTGCCAGCAGCTTAGCTCCGGGAGAATACTACGAGCAGTACTTC
CASSLAPGEYYEQYF
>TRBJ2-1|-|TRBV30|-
TGTGCCTGGAGTGTACGCGGGAATGAGCAGTTCTTC
CAWSVRGNEQFF
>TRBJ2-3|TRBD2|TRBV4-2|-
TGTGCCAGCAGCCAGGATAGCGGGAGTGGCGCAGATACGCAGTATTTT
CASSQDSGSGADTQYF
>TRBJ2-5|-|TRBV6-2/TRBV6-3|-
TGTGCCAGCAGTTACCCTGGTGGCAGGGTGGAGGAGACCCAGTACTTC
CASSYPGGRVEETQYF
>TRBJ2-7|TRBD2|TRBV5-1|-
TGCGCCAGCAGCTTGCTTACTAGCGGCGCATACGAGCAGTACTTC
CASSLLTSGAYEQYF
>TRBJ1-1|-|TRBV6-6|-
TGTGCCAGCAGTTATCCCATGAACACTGAAGCTTTCTTT
CASSYPMNTEAFF